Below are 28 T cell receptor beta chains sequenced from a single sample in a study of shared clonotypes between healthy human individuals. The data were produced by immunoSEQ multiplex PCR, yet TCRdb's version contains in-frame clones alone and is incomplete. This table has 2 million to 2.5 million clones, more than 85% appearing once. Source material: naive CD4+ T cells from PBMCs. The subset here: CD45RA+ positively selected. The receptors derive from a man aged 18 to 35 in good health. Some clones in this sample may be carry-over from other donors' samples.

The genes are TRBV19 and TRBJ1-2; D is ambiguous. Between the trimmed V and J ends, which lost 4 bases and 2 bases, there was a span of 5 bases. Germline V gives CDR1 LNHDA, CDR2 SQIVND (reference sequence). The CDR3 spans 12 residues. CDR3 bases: TGTGCCAGTAGTAAGGCCAACTATGGCTACACCTTC. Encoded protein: CASSKANYGYTF.

The CDR3 nucleotides read TGCGCCAGCAGCTTGGTGGGAAGTGAGTTTGGAAACACCATATATTTT. It specifies CASSLVGSEFGNTIYF. The chain carries TRBV5-1 and TRBJ1-3, with no clear D. CDR3 size: 16 residues. Germline lookup yields CDR1 SGHRS and CDR2 YFSETQ. V was pared by 0 bases and J by 3 bases, with 13 bases between. Full variable domain (missing parts from reference TRBV5-1 and TRBJ1-3): KAGVTQTPRYLIKTRGQQVTLSCSPISGHRSVSWYQQTPGQGLQFLFEYFSETQRNKGNFPGRFSGRQFSNSRSEMNVSTLELGDSALYLCASSLVGSEFGNTIYFGEGSWLTVV.

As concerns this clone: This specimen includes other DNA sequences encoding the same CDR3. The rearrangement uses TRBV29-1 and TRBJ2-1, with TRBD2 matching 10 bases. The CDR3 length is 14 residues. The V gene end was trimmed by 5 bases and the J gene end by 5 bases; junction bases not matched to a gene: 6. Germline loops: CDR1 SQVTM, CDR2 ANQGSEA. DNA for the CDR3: TGCAGCGTTCGTAGGCTAGCGGGAGACAATGAGCAGTTCTTC. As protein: CSVRRLAGDNEQFF.

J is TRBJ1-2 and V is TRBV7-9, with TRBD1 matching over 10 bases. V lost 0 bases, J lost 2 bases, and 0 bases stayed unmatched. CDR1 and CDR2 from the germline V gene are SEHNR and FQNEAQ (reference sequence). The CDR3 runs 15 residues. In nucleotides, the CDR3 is TGTGCCAGCAGCTTAGCGGGACAGGGGAACTATGGCTACACCTTC. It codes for CASSLAGQGNYGYTF.

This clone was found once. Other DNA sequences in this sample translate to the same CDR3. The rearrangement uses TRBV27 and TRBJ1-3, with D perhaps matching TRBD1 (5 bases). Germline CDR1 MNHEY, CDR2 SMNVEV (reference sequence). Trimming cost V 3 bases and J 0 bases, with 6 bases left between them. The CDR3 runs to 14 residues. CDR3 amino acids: CASSFTGSGNTIYF. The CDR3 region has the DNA TGTGCCAGCAGTTTTACAGGCTCTGGAAACACCATATATTTT.

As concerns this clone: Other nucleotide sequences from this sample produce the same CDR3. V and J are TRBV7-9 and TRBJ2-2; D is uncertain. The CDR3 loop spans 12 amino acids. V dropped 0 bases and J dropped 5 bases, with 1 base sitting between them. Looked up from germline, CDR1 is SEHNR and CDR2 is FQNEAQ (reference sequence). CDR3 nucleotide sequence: TGTGCCAGCAGCTTAGCAACCGGGGAGCTGTTTTTT. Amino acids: CASSLATGELFF.

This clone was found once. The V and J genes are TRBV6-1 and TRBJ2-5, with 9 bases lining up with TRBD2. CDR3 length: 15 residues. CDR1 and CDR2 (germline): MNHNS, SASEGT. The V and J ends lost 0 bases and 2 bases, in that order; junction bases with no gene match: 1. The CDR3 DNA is TGTGCCAGCAGTGAAGCTCTAGCGGGGCAAGAGACCCAGTACTTC. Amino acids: CASSEALAGQETQYF.

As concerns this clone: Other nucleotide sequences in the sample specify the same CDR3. The CDR3 region is CASSPLGNEQFF. CDR3 bases: TGTGCCAGCTCACCCCTAGGCAATGAGCAGTTCTTC. The V and J genes are TRBV18 and TRBJ2-1; D uncertain. Germline-derived CDR1 and CDR2 are KGHSH and LQKENI. Trimming left V 3 bases short and J 6 bases short, with 6 bases between. The CDR3 is made up of 12 amino acids.

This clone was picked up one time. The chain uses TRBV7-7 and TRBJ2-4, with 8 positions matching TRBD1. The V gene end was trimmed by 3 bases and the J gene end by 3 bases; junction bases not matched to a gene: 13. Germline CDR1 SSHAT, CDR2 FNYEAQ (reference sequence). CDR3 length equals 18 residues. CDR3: CASSFSSGGQAVKNIQYF. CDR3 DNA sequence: TGTGCCAGCAGCTTCTCCTCAGGGGGACAGGCTGTCAAAAACATTCAGTACTTC.

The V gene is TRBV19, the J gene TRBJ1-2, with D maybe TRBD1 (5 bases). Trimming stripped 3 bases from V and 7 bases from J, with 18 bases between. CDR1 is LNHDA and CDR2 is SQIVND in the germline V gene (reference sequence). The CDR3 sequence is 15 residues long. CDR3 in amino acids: CASSMVTQGASGYTF. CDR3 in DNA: TGTGCCAGTAGTATGGTGACTCAGGGAGCAAGTGGCTACACCTTC.

The CDR3 nucleotides read TGTGCCAGCAGCTTAGCCGGGACTAGTTTCAATGAGCAGTTCTTC. Translating gives CASSLAGTSFNEQFF. The genes are TRBV7-2 and TRBJ2-1; 8 bases are a match to TRBD2. Trimming took 0 bases from V and 6 from J; bases not matched to a gene: 4. The CDR3 totals 15 residues. Germline V gene data show CDR1 as SGHTA and CDR2 as FQGNSA.

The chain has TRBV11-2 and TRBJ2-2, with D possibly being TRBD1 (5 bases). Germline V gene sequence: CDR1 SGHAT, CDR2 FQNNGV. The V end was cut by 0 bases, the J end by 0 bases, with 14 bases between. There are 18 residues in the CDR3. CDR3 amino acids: CASSLEIETVPNTGELFF. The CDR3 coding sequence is TGTGCCAGCAGCTTAGAGATCGAGACAGTTCCGAACACCGGGGAGCTGTTTTTT.

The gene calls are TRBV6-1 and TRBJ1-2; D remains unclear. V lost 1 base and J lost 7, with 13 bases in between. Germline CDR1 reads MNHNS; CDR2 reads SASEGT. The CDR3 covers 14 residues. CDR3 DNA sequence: TGTGCCAGCAGTGAAGTGGGAGGGCCAGGTGGCTACACCTTC. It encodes CASSEVGGPGGYTF.

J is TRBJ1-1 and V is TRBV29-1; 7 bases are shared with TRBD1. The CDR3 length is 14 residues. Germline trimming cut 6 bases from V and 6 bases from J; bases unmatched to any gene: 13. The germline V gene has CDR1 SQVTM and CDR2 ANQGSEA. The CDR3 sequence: CSVPGQRSYSEAFF. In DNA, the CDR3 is TGCAGCGTGCCGGGACAGAGAAGTTATTCTGAAGCTTTCTTT. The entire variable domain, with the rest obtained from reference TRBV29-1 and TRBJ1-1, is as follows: SAVISQKPSRDICQRGTSLTIQCQVDSQVTMMFWYRQQPGQSLTLIATANQGSEATYESGFVIDKFPISRPNLTFSTLTVSNMSPEDSSIYLCSVPGQRSYSEAFFGQGTRLTVV.

The chain's CDR3 is CASSESWLAAQYF. The CDR3 nucleotides read TGCGCCAGCAGTGAGTCATGGCTCGCGGCCCAGTACTTC. This sequence joins TRBV10-1 and TRBJ2-5; no definite D call. This CDR3 contains 13 residues. V was cut by 0 bases and J by 9 bases, with 11 bases left in between. The germline V gene has CDR1 WNHNN and CDR2 SYGVQD (reference sequence).

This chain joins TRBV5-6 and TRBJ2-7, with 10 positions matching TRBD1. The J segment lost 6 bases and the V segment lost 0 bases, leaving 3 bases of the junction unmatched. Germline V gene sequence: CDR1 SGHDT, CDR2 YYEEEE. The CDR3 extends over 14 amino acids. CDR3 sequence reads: CASSLGQGASEQYF. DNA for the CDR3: TGTGCCAGCAGCTTGGGACAGGGGGCGAGCGAGCAGTACTTC.

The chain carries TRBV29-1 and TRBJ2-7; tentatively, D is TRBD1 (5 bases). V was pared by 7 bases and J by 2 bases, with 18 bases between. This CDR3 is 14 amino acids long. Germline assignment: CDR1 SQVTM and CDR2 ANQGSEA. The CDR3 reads CSASPGSSPYEQYF. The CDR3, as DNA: TGCAGCGCAAGCCCAGGGTCATCACCCTACGAGCAGTACTTC.

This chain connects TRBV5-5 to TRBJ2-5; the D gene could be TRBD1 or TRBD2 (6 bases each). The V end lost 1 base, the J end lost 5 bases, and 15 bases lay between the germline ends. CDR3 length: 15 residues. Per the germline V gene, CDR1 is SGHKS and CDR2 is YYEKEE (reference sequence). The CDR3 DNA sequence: TGTGCCAGCAGCTTGCGAGGGGGGCCCCCGGAGACCCAGTACTTC. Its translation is CASSLRGGPPETQYF.

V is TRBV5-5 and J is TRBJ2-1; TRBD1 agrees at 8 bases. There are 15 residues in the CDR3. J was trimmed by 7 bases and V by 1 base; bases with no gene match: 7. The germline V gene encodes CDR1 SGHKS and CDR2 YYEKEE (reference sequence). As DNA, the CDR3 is TGTGCCAGCAGCTTGAAGGCAGGGGGCAGGAATGAGCAGTTCTTC. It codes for CASSLKAGGRNEQFF.

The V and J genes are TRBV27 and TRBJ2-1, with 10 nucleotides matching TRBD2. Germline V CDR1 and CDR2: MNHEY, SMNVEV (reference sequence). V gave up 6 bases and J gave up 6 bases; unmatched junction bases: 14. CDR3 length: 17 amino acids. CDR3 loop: CASRARPILAGLNEQFF. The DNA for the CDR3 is TGTGCCAGCAGGGCCCGGCCTATACTAGCGGGACTCAATGAGCAGTTCTTC.

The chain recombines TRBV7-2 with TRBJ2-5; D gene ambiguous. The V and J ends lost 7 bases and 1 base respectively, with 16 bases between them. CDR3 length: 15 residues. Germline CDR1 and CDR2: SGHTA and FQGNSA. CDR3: CASTPMIGLQETQYF. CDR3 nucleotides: TGTGCCAGCACTCCCATGATTGGGCTCCAAGAGACCCAGTACTTC.

CDR3 nucleotides: TGTGCCAGCTCACTCCTTCAGGACTCTGGGGCCAACGTCCTGACTTTC. This encodes CASSLLQDSGANVLTF. The chain recombines TRBV18 with TRBJ2-6, with D uncertain. The CDR3 totals 16 residues. V was cut by 4 bases and J by 0 bases, with 10 bases left in between. The V gene's germline CDR1 is KGHSH and CDR2 LQKENI.

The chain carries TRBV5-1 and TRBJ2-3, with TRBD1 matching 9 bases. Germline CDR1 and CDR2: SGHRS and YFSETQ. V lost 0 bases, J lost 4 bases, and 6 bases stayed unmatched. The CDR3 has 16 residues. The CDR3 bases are TGCGCCAGCAGCTTGGGACAGGGGGTTACGTCAGATACGCAGTATTTT. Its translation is CASSLGQGVTSDTQYF.

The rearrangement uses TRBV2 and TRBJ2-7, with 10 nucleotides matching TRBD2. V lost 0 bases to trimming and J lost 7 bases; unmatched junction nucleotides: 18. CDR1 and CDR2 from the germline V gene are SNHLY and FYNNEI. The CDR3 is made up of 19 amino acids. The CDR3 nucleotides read TGTGCCAGCAGTGAAGCGGCTAGCGGGAGTCCCCCTAGGGTTATAGAGCAGTACTTC. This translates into CASSEAASGSPPRVIEQYF.

CDR3 nucleotide sequence: TGCGCCAGCAGCAATACGGGACAGAGCTACGAGCAGTACTTC. It specifies CASSNTGQSYEQYF. This chain links TRBV4-1 with TRBJ2-7; TRBD1 agrees at 7 bases. The CDR3 length is 14 residues. The V gene's germline CDR1 is MGHRA and CDR2 YSYEKL. Trimming removed 5 bases from V and 3 bases from J; junction bases left unmatched: 7.

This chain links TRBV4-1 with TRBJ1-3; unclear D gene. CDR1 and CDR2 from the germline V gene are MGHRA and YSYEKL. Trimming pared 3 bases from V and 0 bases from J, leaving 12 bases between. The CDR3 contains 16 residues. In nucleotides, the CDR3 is TGCGCCAGCAGCCAGGGAGAACCCCGCTCTGGAAACACCATATATTTT. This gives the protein CASSQGEPRSGNTIYF.

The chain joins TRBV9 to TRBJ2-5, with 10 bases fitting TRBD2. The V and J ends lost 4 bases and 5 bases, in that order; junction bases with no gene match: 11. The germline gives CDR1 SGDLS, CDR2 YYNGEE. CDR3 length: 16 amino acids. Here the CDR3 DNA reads TGTGCCAGCAGCCCGAAGGGACTAGCGTGGGGCGAGACCCAGTACTTC. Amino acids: CASSPKGLAWGETQYF. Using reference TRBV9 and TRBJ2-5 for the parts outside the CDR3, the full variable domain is DSGVTQTPKHLITATGQRVTLRCSPRSGDLSVYWYQQSLDQGLQFLIQYYNGEERAKGNILERFSAQQFPDLHSELNLSSLELGDSALYFCASSPKGLAWGETQYFGPGTRLLVL.

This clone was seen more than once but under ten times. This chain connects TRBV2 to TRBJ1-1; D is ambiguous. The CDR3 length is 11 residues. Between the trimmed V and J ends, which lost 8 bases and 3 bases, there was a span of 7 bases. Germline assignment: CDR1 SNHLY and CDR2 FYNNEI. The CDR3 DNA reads TGTGCCAGCCAATTTTACACTGAAGCTTTCTTT. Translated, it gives CASQFYTEAFF. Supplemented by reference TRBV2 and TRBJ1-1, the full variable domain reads EPEVTQTPSHQVTQMGQEVILRCVPISNHLYFYWYRQILGQKVEFLVSFYNNEISEKSEIFDDQFSVERPDGSNFTLKIRSTKLEDSAMYFCASQFYTEAFFGQGTRLTVV.